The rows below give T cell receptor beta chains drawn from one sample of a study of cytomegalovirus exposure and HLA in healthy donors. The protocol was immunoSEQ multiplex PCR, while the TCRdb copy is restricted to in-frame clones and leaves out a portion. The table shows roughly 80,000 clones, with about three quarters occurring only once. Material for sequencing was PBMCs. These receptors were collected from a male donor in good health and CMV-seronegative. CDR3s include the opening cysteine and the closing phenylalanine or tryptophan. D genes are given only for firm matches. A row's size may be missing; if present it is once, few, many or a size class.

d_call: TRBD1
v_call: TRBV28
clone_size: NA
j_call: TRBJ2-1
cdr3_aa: CASSLYGQGAGNEQFF
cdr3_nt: TGTGCCAGCAGTTTATATGGACAGGGGGCAGGGAATGAGCAGTTCTTC

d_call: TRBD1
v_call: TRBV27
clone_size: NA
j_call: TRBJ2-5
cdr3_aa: CASSDINTDREETQYF
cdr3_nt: TGTGCCAGCAGCGATATAAACACGGACAGGGAAGAGACCCAGTACTTC

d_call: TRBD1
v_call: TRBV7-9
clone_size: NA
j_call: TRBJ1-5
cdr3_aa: CASSRVGTGKYSNQPQHF
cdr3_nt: TGTGCCAGCAGCCGGGTAGGGACAGGGAAATATAGCAATCAGCCCCAGCATTTT

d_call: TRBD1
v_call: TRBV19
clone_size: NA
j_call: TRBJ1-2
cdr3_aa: CASSRDRGNYGYTF
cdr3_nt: TGTGCCAGTAGTAGAGACAGGGGAAACTATGGCTACACCTTC

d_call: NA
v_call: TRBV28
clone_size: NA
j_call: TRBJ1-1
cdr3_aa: CASRWGGVNTEAFF
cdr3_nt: TGTGCCAGCAGGTGGGGGGGGGTGAACACTGAAGCTTTCTTT

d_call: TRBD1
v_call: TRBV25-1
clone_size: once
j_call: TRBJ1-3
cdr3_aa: CASSPRDRGIGNTIYF
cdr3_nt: TGTGCCAGCAGTCCCAGGGACAGGGGAATAGGAAACACCATATATTTT

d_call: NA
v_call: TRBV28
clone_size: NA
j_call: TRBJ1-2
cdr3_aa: CASSSTVGYTF
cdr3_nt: TGTGCCAGCAGTTCGACAGTTGGCTACACCTTC

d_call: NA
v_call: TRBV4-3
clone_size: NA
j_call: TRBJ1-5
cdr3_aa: CASSQGRDSNQPQHF
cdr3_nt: TGCGCCAGCAGCCAAGGTAGGGACTCCAATCAGCCCCAGCATTTT

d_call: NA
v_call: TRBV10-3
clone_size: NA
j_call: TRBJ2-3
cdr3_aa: CAIVREPTDTQYF
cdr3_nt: TGTGCCATCGTGAGGGAACCCACAGATACGCAGTATTTT

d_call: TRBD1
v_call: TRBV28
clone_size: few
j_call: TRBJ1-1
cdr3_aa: CASRNMGQGGTEAFF
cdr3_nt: TGTGCCAGCAGGAACATGGGACAGGGAGGAACTGAAGCTTTCTTT

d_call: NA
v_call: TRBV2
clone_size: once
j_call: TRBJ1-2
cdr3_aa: CASRQGNYGYTF
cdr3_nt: TGTGCCAGCAGGCAGGGGAACTATGGCTACACCTTC

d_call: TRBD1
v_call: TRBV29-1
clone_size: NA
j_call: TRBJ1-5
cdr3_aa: CSAAGTDRNQPQHF
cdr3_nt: TGCAGCGCCGCCGGGACAGACCGCAATCAGCCCCAGCATTTT

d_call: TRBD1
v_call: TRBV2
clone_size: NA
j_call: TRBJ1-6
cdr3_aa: CASSGTGGFSPLHF
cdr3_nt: TGTGCCAGCAGTGGGACAGGGGGATTTTCACCCCTCCACTTT

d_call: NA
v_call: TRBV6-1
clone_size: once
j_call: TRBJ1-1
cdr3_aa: CASSESGWEAFF
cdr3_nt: TGTGCCAGCAGTGAAAGTGGCTGGGAAGCTTTCTTT

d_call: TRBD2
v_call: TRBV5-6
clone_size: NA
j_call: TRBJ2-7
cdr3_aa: CASSFRTSEYEQYF
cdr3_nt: TGTGCCAGCAGCTTTCGGACTAGTGAGTACGAGCAGTACTTC

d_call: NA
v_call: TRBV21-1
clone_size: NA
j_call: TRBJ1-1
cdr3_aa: CASSVGQGLGEAFF
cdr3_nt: TGTGCCAGCAGCGTCGGACAGGGGCTAGGTGAAGCTTTCTTT

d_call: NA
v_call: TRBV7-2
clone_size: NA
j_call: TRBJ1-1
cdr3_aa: CASSLEQGRGQTEAFF
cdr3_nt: TGTGCCAGCAGCTTAGAACAGGGCCGAGGGCAGACTGAAGCTTTCTTT

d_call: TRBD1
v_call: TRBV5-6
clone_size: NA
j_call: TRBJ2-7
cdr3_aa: CASSLRDGTGPLPTYEQYF
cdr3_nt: TGTGCCAGCAGCTTGCGTGATGGGACAGGTCCGCTTCCCACCTACGAGCAGTACTTC

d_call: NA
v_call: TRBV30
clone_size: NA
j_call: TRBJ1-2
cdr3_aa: CAWSGDPSGYGYTF
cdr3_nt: TGTGCCTGGAGTGGAGATCCCTCGGGCTATGGCTACACCTTC

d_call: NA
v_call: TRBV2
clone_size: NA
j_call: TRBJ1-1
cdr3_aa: CASREAYEAFF
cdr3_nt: TGTGCCAGCAGGGAGGCCTATGAAGCTTTCTTT

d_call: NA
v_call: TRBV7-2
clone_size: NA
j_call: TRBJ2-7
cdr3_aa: CASTLNGGRTQPYEQYF
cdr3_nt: TGTGCCAGCACATTAAATGGGGGCAGGACCCAACCCTACGAGCAGTACTTC

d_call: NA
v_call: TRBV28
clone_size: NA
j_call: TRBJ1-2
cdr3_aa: CASSLGQTGYPF
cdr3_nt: TGTGCCAGCAGTTTAGGGCAAACTGGCTACCCCTTC

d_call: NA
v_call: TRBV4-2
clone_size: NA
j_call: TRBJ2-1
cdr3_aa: CASSQGAGYNEQFF
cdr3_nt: TGTGCCAGCAGCCAAGGCGCCGGCTACAATGAGCAGTTCTTC